Listed below are T cell receptor beta chains from one sample, sequenced in a study of glioma-infiltrating T cells. Each CDR3 protein is one row after TCRdb ran MiXCR on the multiplex PCR reads. The sample comprises over 130,000 distinct CDR3 sequences, about two fifths of which are singletons, and around 20% rests with the top ten. The sample was glioma tissue, nonneoplastic brain tissue, or PBMCs (not recorded which). All receptors derive from a human donor with low-grade glioma or glioblastoma, undergoing nonglioma brain surgery, or in good health (not recorded which). Both conserved end residues are part of each CDR3. The order of the fields is CDR3 DNA, CDR3 protein, clone size, D gene, V gene, J gene. A D gene is named only where the DNA matches it firmly. Clone sizes are given selectively: once, few, many, or a class where the clone is expanded.

CDR3 DNA: TGTGCCAGCACGGGGGAGACCCAGTACTTC
CDR3 protein: CASTGETQYF
clone size: few
D gene: -
V gene: TRBV6-2/TRBV6-3
J gene: TRBJ2-5

CDR3 DNA: TGTGCCAGTAGTATAGGAGCAGGTCAAGAGACCCAGTACTTC
CDR3 protein: CASSIGAGQETQYF
clone size: -
D gene: -
V gene: TRBV19
J gene: TRBJ2-5

CDR3 DNA: TGTGCCATAACTTCCGGGACAGGGAGGGCTGAAGCTTTCTTT
CDR3 protein: CAITSGTGRAEAFF
clone size: few
D gene: TRBD1
V gene: TRBV28
J gene: TRBJ1-1

CDR3 DNA: TGCAGTGCTAGTGACGACAGGGCTGGTAGAACTGAAGCTTTCTTT
CDR3 protein: CSASDDRAGRTEAFF
clone size: many
D gene: TRBD1
V gene: TRBV20-1
J gene: TRBJ1-1

CDR3 DNA: TGTGCCAGCAGTCGACCACGACAGGGAAAGTATGGCCACACCTTC
CDR3 protein: CASSRPRQGKYGHTF
clone size: -
D gene: TRBD1
V gene: TRBV6-2/TRBV6-3
J gene: TRBJ1-2

CDR3 DNA: TGCAGTGCTCCCGGGATTTACACTGAAGCTTTCTTT
CDR3 protein: CSAPGIYTEAFF
clone size: few
D gene: -
V gene: TRBV20-1
J gene: TRBJ1-1

CDR3 DNA: TGTGCCAGCAGCGCGCAGCTAGCGGGGGGGCCGAAGACCCAGTACTTC
CDR3 protein: CASSAQLAGGPKTQYF
clone size: few
D gene: TRBD2
V gene: TRBV4-2
J gene: TRBJ2-5

CDR3 DNA: TGTGCCAGCAGTTCCGGCACAGGGGATAGGAACACCGGGGAGCTGTTTTTT
CDR3 protein: CASSSGTGDRNTGELFF
clone size: -
D gene: TRBD1
V gene: TRBV6-9
J gene: TRBJ2-2

CDR3 DNA: TGTGCCAGCAGTGAAGCGGTACCGGGACAGGGCGCAGATACGCAGTATTTT
CDR3 protein: CASSEAVPGQGADTQYF
clone size: -
D gene: TRBD1
V gene: TRBV6-1
J gene: TRBJ2-3

CDR3 DNA: TGTGCCAGCAAGCTTACGGGACTACGCACAGATACGCAGTATTTT
CDR3 protein: CASKLTGLRTDTQYF
clone size: few
D gene: TRBD2
V gene: TRBV6-1
J gene: TRBJ2-3

CDR3 DNA: TGTGCCAGCAGTTTAACTAGCGGGAGCTCCTACGAGCAGTACTTC
CDR3 protein: CASSLTSGSSYEQYF
clone size: few
D gene: TRBD2
V gene: TRBV28
J gene: TRBJ2-7

CDR3 DNA: TGTGCCAGCAGTCAGAGACAGACAATGAACACTGAAGCTTTCTTT
CDR3 protein: CASSQRQTMNTEAFF
clone size: many
D gene: -
V gene: TRBV6-1
J gene: TRBJ1-1

CDR3 DNA: TGTGCCAGCGGTCGGGCAGGGGCCGGGGAGCTGTTTTTT
CDR3 protein: CASGRAGAGELFF
clone size: many
D gene: -
V gene: TRBV6-1
J gene: TRBJ2-2

CDR3 DNA: TGTGCCAGCTCACAGGGAGGTGGTCAGCCCCAGCATTTT
CDR3 protein: CASSQGGGQPQHF
clone size: few
D gene: -
V gene: TRBV18
J gene: TRBJ1-5

CDR3 DNA: TGTGCCAGCAGTCCAATCAGCAGCACAGATACGCAGTATTTT
CDR3 protein: CASSPISSTDTQYF
clone size: -
D gene: -
V gene: TRBV6-5
J gene: TRBJ2-3

CDR3 DNA: TGTGCCAGCAGCTTAGGAGCGGGGGCCTACAATGAGCAGTTCTTC
CDR3 protein: CASSLGAGAYNEQFF
clone size: -
D gene: TRBD2
V gene: TRBV7-9
J gene: TRBJ2-1

CDR3 DNA: TGTGCCATCAGTGAGTCCAGGCCCACTGAAGCTTTCTTT
CDR3 protein: CAISESRPTEAFF
clone size: -
D gene: -
V gene: TRBV6-2/TRBV6-3
J gene: TRBJ1-1

CDR3 DNA: TGTGCCAGCAGTCCAAGACCTAGACCACAAGAGACCCAGTACTTC
CDR3 protein: CASSPRPRPQETQYF
clone size: -
D gene: -
V gene: TRBV12-3/TRBV12-4
J gene: TRBJ2-5

CDR3 DNA: TGTGCCAGCAGCACTCCACGGACAGTTAACTGTCAGCAGTACTTC
CDR3 protein: CASSTPRTVNCQQYF
clone size: -
D gene: -
V gene: TRBV6-1
J gene: TRBJ2-7

CDR3 DNA: TGTGCTAGCAGCTCGGGACTAGCGGGCGATAAGCAGTATTTT
CDR3 protein: CASSSGLAGDKQYF
clone size: -
D gene: TRBD2
V gene: TRBV2
J gene: TRBJ2-3

CDR3 DNA: TGTGCCAGCAGTTATATCGGGGGCTCTGGAAACACCATATATTTT
CDR3 protein: CASSYIGGSGNTIYF
clone size: few
D gene: -
V gene: TRBV7-6
J gene: TRBJ1-3

CDR3 DNA: TGCGCCAGCAGCCAAGATCCAGCGGGATATGGGACCCAGTACTTC
CDR3 protein: CASSQDPAGYGTQYF
clone size: few
D gene: TRBD2
V gene: TRBV4-1
J gene: TRBJ2-5

CDR3 DNA: TGTGCCAGCAGCCTAGGACTAGCGGGAGAGTGGTACGAGCAGTACTTC
CDR3 protein: CASSLGLAGEWYEQYF
clone size: few
D gene: TRBD2
V gene: TRBV3-1
J gene: TRBJ2-7

CDR3 DNA: TGTGCCAGCAGTTTACCCTTCGGGGAGGGGGGCTACAATGAGCAGTTCTTC
CDR3 protein: CASSLPFGEGGYNEQFF
clone size: -
D gene: -
V gene: TRBV27
J gene: TRBJ2-1

CDR3 DNA: TGTGCCAGCAGCTTCAGGGGCGCAGGGAACACCATATATTTT
CDR3 protein: CASSFRGAGNTIYF
clone size: many
D gene: -
V gene: TRBV7-2
J gene: TRBJ1-3

CDR3 DNA: TGTGCCAGCAGTTTAGCTCGGGGTAGCGGGAGGGGTCTAAGCTCCTACAATGAGCAGTTCTTC
CDR3 protein: CASSLARGSGRGLSSYNEQFF
clone size: few
D gene: TRBD2
V gene: TRBV28
J gene: TRBJ2-1

CDR3 DNA: TGTGCCAGCAGTTACGCGGGAGGGAAAGATGAGCAGTTCTTC
CDR3 protein: CASSYAGGKDEQFF
clone size: -
D gene: TRBD2
V gene: TRBV6-5
J gene: TRBJ2-1

CDR3 DNA: TGCAGTGCCCCCCAGATCACAGATACGCAGTATTTT
CDR3 protein: CSAPQITDTQYF
clone size: few
D gene: -
V gene: TRBV20-1
J gene: TRBJ2-3

CDR3 DNA: TGTGCCATCAGTGATAGTCTGCTGAGCAATCAGCCCCAGCATTTT
CDR3 protein: CAISDSLLSNQPQHF
clone size: few
D gene: -
V gene: TRBV10-3
J gene: TRBJ1-5

CDR3 DNA: TGCAGTGCTAGTTTGTCGGGGGGTCCTTACAATGAGCAGTTCTTC
CDR3 protein: CSASLSGGPYNEQFF
clone size: -
D gene: TRBD2
V gene: TRBV20-1
J gene: TRBJ2-1

CDR3 DNA: TGTGCCAGCAGCCAAAGTTGGACAAACTACGAGCAGTACTTC
CDR3 protein: CASSQSWTNYEQYF
clone size: -
D gene: -
V gene: TRBV3-1
J gene: TRBJ2-7

CDR3 DNA: TGTGCCACCAGTGATTTGCGGTTAGTGAAAAGGGGTGGAACTGAAGCTTTCTTT
CDR3 protein: CATSDLRLVKRGGTEAFF
clone size: -
D gene: -
V gene: TRBV24-1
J gene: TRBJ1-1

CDR3 DNA: TGTGCCAGCAGTGGACAGGGGGATAGGGTCTCCTACGAGCAGTACTTC
CDR3 protein: CASSGQGDRVSYEQYF
clone size: -
D gene: TRBD1
V gene: TRBV2
J gene: TRBJ2-7

CDR3 DNA: TGTGCCAGCAGTCTCGACAGACGAAGCAATCAGCCCCAGCATTTT
CDR3 protein: CASSLDRRSNQPQHF
clone size: few
D gene: -
V gene: TRBV6-1
J gene: TRBJ1-5

CDR3 DNA: TGCGCCCGCAGCTTGGGAGGGACAGACTCCTACGAGCAGTACTTC
CDR3 protein: CARSLGGTDSYEQYF
clone size: once
D gene: -
V gene: TRBV5-1
J gene: TRBJ2-7

CDR3 DNA: TGCGCCAGCAGCCAGGAGACAGGGGGCATCACTGAAGCTTTCTTT
CDR3 protein: CASSQETGGITEAFF
clone size: -
D gene: TRBD1
V gene: TRBV4-1
J gene: TRBJ1-1

CDR3 DNA: TGTGCCACCAGCAGATGGACTAGCGGGAATGGTGAGACCCAGTACTTC
CDR3 protein: CATSRWTSGNGETQYF
clone size: -
D gene: TRBD2
V gene: TRBV15
J gene: TRBJ2-5

CDR3 DNA: TGTGCCAGCAGTTACATCGGGACTAGCGGGGGCGGTAATGAGCAGTTCTTC
CDR3 protein: CASSYIGTSGGGNEQFF
clone size: many
D gene: TRBD2
V gene: TRBV6-2/TRBV6-3
J gene: TRBJ2-1

CDR3 DNA: TGTGCCAGCAGTACGCGAGATGTCGGAGATACGCAGTATTTT
CDR3 protein: CASSTRDVGDTQYF
clone size: -
D gene: -
V gene: TRBV28
J gene: TRBJ2-3

CDR3 DNA: TGTGCCATCAGTGAGACCGTGAACACTGAAGCTTTCTTT
CDR3 protein: CAISETVNTEAFF
clone size: -
D gene: -
V gene: TRBV10-3
J gene: TRBJ1-1

CDR3 DNA: TGTGCCAGCAGCTCGACAGGCAAAGAGACCCAGTACTTC
CDR3 protein: CASSSTGKETQYF
clone size: -
D gene: -
V gene: TRBV7-2
J gene: TRBJ2-5

CDR3 DNA: TGTGCCAGCAGCCAGAGTACAGGTGACTATGGCTACACCTTC
CDR3 protein: CASSQSTGDYGYTF
clone size: -
D gene: -
V gene: TRBV4-2
J gene: TRBJ1-2

CDR3 DNA: TGCAGTGCCCCCTCCGGGGCTGGCGATGAAAAACTGTTTTTT
CDR3 protein: CSAPSGAGDEKLFF
clone size: -
D gene: -
V gene: TRBV20-1
J gene: TRBJ1-4

CDR3 DNA: TGTGCCAGCAGTTTGAGTAGCGCCTCCTACGAGCAGTACTTC
CDR3 protein: CASSLSSASYEQYF
clone size: few
D gene: -
V gene: TRBV27
J gene: TRBJ2-7

CDR3 DNA: TGCGCCAGCAGCCGGGACAGCCAAGAGACCCAGTACTTC
CDR3 protein: CASSRDSQETQYF
clone size: many
D gene: TRBD1
V gene: TRBV7-9
J gene: TRBJ2-5

CDR3 DNA: TGCGCCAGCAGCCAAGGTCTTAGCGGGTTTGGGGATACGCAGTATTTT
CDR3 protein: CASSQGLSGFGDTQYF
clone size: -
D gene: TRBD2
V gene: TRBV4-3
J gene: TRBJ2-3

CDR3 DNA: TGTGCCACCAGTGACCCCGGACGGGGCGTTGGTGAGCAGTTCTTC
CDR3 protein: CATSDPGRGVGEQFF
clone size: few
D gene: -
V gene: TRBV24-1
J gene: TRBJ2-1

CDR3 DNA: TGTGCCACCAGCAGAGCGGGGGGCTATGAAAAACTGTTTTTT
CDR3 protein: CATSRAGGYEKLFF
clone size: -
D gene: -
V gene: TRBV15
J gene: TRBJ1-4

CDR3 DNA: TGTGCCAGCAGAGCGGACGGCAATGAGCAGTTCTTC
CDR3 protein: CASRADGNEQFF
clone size: -
D gene: -
V gene: TRBV6-1
J gene: TRBJ2-1

CDR3 DNA: TGCAGTGCCCAGGATGACAGGTTTTCGGCGGGCAATCAGCCCCAGCATTTT
CDR3 protein: CSAQDDRFSAGNQPQHF
clone size: -
D gene: -
V gene: TRBV20-1
J gene: TRBJ1-5

CDR3 DNA: TGTGCCAGCAGCTTAGAGGGGGGGACCACTGAAGCTTTCTTT
CDR3 protein: CASSLEGGTTEAFF
clone size: -
D gene: -
V gene: TRBV7-9
J gene: TRBJ1-1

CDR3 DNA: TGCAGTGCTAGTGACAGGGGGGGGTATTATAGCAATCAGCCCCAGCATTTT
CDR3 protein: CSASDRGGYYSNQPQHF
clone size: many
D gene: TRBD1
V gene: TRBV20-1
J gene: TRBJ1-5

CDR3 DNA: TGTGCCAGCAGTGTCTCCGGTAGGACCCTCCACTTT
CDR3 protein: CASSVSGRTLHF
clone size: -
D gene: -
V gene: TRBV28
J gene: TRBJ1-6